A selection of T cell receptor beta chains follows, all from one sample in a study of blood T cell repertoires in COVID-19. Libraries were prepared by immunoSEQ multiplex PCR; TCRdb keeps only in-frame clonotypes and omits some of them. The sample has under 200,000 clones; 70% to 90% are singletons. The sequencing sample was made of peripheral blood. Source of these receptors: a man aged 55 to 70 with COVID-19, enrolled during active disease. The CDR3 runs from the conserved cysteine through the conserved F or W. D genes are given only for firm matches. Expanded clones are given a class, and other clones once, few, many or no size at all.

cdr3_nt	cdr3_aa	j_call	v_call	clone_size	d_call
TGTGCCAGCAGCCAGGGGCTACTGAACACTGAAGCTTTCTTT	CASSQGLLNTEAFF	TRBJ1-1	TRBV6-5	once	NA
TGTGCCAGCAGCACTCCCGGGCAGGGGGCAGAGACCCAGTACTTC	CASSTPGQGAETQYF	TRBJ2-5	TRBV7-8	NA	TRBD1
TGTGCCAGCAGTTACGGGGGCAGGGGGGATGGCTACACCTTC	CASSYGGRGDGYTF	TRBJ1-2	TRBV6-5	NA	TRBD1
TGTGCCAGCAGCCCAACCGGGACACAACCCACCGGGGAGCTGTTTTTT	CASSPTGTQPTGELFF	TRBJ2-2	TRBV7-2	NA	NA
TGTGCCAGCAGTCCTCCGGGACAGGGAATGGAGACCCAGTACTTC	CASSPPGQGMETQYF	TRBJ2-5	TRBV28	NA	TRBD1
TGCGCCAGCAGGGCGGGGCTCTCTGGGGCCAACGTCCTGACTTTC	CASRAGLSGANVLTF	TRBJ2-6	TRBV10-2	NA	NA
TGCGCCAGCAGCCCCCGGGACAGCAACTATGGCTACACCTTC	CASSPRDSNYGYTF	TRBJ1-2	TRBV5-1	NA	TRBD1
TGTGCCAGCAGCTTGATCGGTACCTACGAGCAGTACTTC	CASSLIGTYEQYF	TRBJ2-7	TRBV5-4	NA	NA
TGTGCCTGGAGCATCCCTATGGAGTACGAGACCCAGTACTTC	CAWSIPMEYETQYF	TRBJ2-5	TRBV30	NA	NA
TGTGCCAGCAGTGATGCTAGAGGGGGGGGAGATGGCACTGAAGCTTTCTTT	CASSDARGGGDGTEAFF	TRBJ1-1	TRBV2	NA	NA
TGCGCCAGCAACCTCGGGACAAACTCGCAGGGCGGGGAGCTGTTTTTT	CASNLGTNSQGGELFF	TRBJ2-2	TRBV5-1	NA	NA
TGTGCCAGCAGCTTCGAGACAGGGGGTGGCTACACCTTC	CASSFETGGGYTF	TRBJ1-2	TRBV7-3	NA	TRBD1
TGTGCCAGCAGCCACGGAGGAGGCAATCAGCCCCAGCATTTT	CASSHGGGNQPQHF	TRBJ1-5	TRBV3-1/TRBV3-2	few	NA
TGTGCCTGGAGCAGGCTCTATAGCAATCAGCCCCAGCATTTT	CAWSRLYSNQPQHF	TRBJ1-5	TRBV30	NA	NA
TGTGCCAGTAGTATTCAGCTCCGGACTCTGAATTCACCCCTCCACTTT	CASSIQLRTLNSPLHF	TRBJ1-6	TRBV19	NA	NA
TGTGCCAGCTCACCGCCCACAGGGGGCAACTATGGCTACACCTTC	CASSPPTGGNYGYTF	TRBJ1-2	TRBV18	once	TRBD1
TGTGCCAGCTCACCAAGGGGGACGGAACTCTATGGCTACACCTTC	CASSPRGTELYGYTF	TRBJ1-2	TRBV18	once	NA
TGCGCCAGCAGTGTGACTAGCGGGGCGGGTTACGAGCAGTACTTC	CASSVTSGAGYEQYF	TRBJ2-7	TRBV10-1	NA	TRBD2
TGTGCCAGCAGCCAAGGAGGTGGGACTGAAGCTTTCTTT	CASSQGGGTEAFF	TRBJ1-1	TRBV12-3/TRBV12-4	NA	NA